The present TCR beta chain was sequenced within a study of control samples from healthy donors and cancer patients. Assay: immunoSEQ multiplex PCR; the TCRdb copy retains only in-frame clones and omits some. The sample gives 150,000 or so clones, about 94% of which show up once; around 8% is in the top ten. From germline, CDR1 is ENHRY and CDR2 SYGVKD. CDR3 length: 12 amino acids. V was trimmed by 3 bases and J by 6 bases, leaving 3 bases between them. This chain connects TRBV10-3 to TRBJ1-6; no clear D. This clonotype was obtained from a woman in her forties in good health. Sequencing was done on a sample of blood. CDR3 bases: TGTGCCATCAGTGACAGTAATTCACCCCTCCACTTT. It translates to CAISDSNSPLHF.